Below are 32 T cell receptor beta chains sequenced from a single sample in a study of T cells in Graves' hyperthyroidism and ophthalmopathy. Researchers took RNA transcripts and amplified the TCR beta CDR3 regions from them. The study used the HTBI primer set for a first-round RT-PCR of the TCR CDR3. Via MiXCR, TCRdb re-called the multiplex PCR reads, giving one row per CDR3 protein. The repertoire holds fewer than 450,000 distinct CDR3 sequences, with roughly 20% as singletons. Sequenced: blood. Receptors originate from a man in his late teens or twenties with Graves' ophthalmopathy.

This CDR3 is CAISESSLAGQNNEQFF. The CDR3 region has the DNA TGTGCCATCAGTGAATCCTCACTAGCGGGGCAAAACAATGAGCAGTTCTTC. V usage is TRBV10-3 and J usage is TRBJ2-1, with TRBD2 identical over 10 bases. This CDR3 comprises 17 residues. The trim removed 3 bases at V and 5 bases at J, leaving 10 bases unmatched. Germline V gene sequence: CDR1 ENHRY, CDR2 SYGVKD.

The table lists this clonotype with a few counts. The chain recombines TRBV6-2 or TRBV6-3 with TRBJ1-2, with D uncertain. The length of the CDR3 is 12 residues. Germline V CDR1 and CDR2: MNHEY, SVGEGT. Trimming took 6 bases from V and 4 from J, leaving 9 bases between them. CDR3 in DNA: TGTGCCAGCAGAGACCCGATCTATGGCTACACCTTC. Translation: CASRDPIYGYTF.

This chain links TRBV10-3 with TRBJ1-1, with a weak D call TRBD1 (5 bases). The germline V and J ends were trimmed by 5 bases and 4 bases, with 11 bases remaining between them. The CDR3 contains 13 residues. Germline lookup yields CDR1 ENHRY and CDR2 SYGVKD. The CDR3 reads CAISLGPGTEAFF. The CDR3 nucleotides are TGTGCCATCAGTCTGGGGCCCGGCACTGAAGCTTTCTTT.

CDR3 protein: CASSYAGRQPQHF. The CDR3 DNA reads as TGTGCCAGCAGCTACGCAGGGCGCCAGCCCCAGCATTTT. The V and J genes are TRBV11-2 and TRBJ1-5, with D perhaps TRBD1 (5 bases). Germline assignment: CDR1 SGHAT and CDR2 FQNNGV. The CDR3 contains 13 residues. The ends were cut back, 4 bases at V and 7 bases at J, with 11 bases in the middle. The full variable domain, with the rest looked up from reference TRBV11-2 and TRBJ1-5, is EAGVAQSPRYKIIEKRQSVAFWCNPISGHATLYWYQQILGQGPKLLIQFQNNGVVDDSQLPKDRFSAERLKGVDSTLKIQPAKLEDSAVYLCASSYAGRQPQHFGDGTRLSIL.

The rearrangement links TRBV20-1 to TRBJ2-3; tentative D call: TRBD2 (5 bases). The CDR3 runs 15 residues. Trimming left V 3 bases short and J 0 bases short, with 13 bases between. CDR1 and CDR2 (germline): DFQATT, SNEGSKA (reference sequence). The CDR3 spells CSASREDPSTDTQYF. Here the CDR3 DNA reads TGCAGTGCTAGTCGGGAAGATCCTAGCACAGATACGCAGTATTTT.

The V call is TRBV2, the J call TRBJ1-2; TRBD1 matches 8 bases. This CDR3 is 13 amino acids long. Germline values: CDR1 SNHLY, CDR2 FYNNEI. V shed 5 bases, J shed 8 bases, and the junction held 7 bases outside the gene matches. The CDR3 coding sequence is TGTGCCAGCAGTATACAGGGGGTGGGGGGCTACACCTTC. As protein: CASSIQGVGGYTF.

This clonotype was found a few times. This chain uses TRBV29-1 with TRBJ1-1; no reliable D call. Per the germline V gene, CDR1 is SQVTM and CDR2 is ANQGSEA. The CDR3 is 13 amino acids. Trimming shortened V by 7 bases and J by 0 bases, and 12 bases separated the two germline ends. CDR3 loop: CSAAPGMNTEAFF. The DNA of the CDR3 is TGCAGCGCCGCACCGGGTATGAACACTGAAGCTTTCTTT.

This clonotype was seen at least ten times. The rearrangement joins TRBV5-6 to TRBJ1-2; TRBD1 matches 9 bases. The V segment lost 4 bases and the J segment 8 bases; nucleotides outside the gene matches: 6. This CDR3 comprises 13 residues. Per germline, CDR1 SGHDT and CDR2 YYEEEE. The CDR3 spells CASSTDRGQGYTF. In DNA, the CDR3 is TGTGCCAGCAGCACGGACAGGGGACAAGGCTACACCTTC.

This chain joins TRBV5-8 and TRBJ2-7; D gene unclear. The CDR3 covers 14 residues. CDR1 SGHTS and CDR2 YDEGEE come from the germline V gene. V lost 1 base, J lost 2 bases, and 10 bases lay in between. The CDR3 bases are TGTGCCAGCAGCTTGATAGACACCCCCTACGAGCAGTACTTC. It encodes CASSLIDTPYEQYF.

Many counts were recorded for this clonotype. The V gene is TRBV27, the J gene TRBJ2-7; 7 nucleotides align to TRBD2. V shed 1 base and J 0 bases; nucleotides not matched to a gene: 3. Germline V gene data show CDR1 as MNHEY and CDR2 as SMNVEV (reference sequence). The CDR3 runs 15 residues. CDR3 bases: TGTGCCAGCAGTTTATTGCGGGGGAGCTCCTACGAGCAGTACTTC. This encodes CASSLLRGSSYEQYF.

As to this clonotype: One junction end does not reproduce the germline sequence, and a read error may be involved. The chain joins TRBV5-1 to TRBJ1-2; D possibly corresponds to TRBD1 (5 bases). This CDR3 comprises 15 residues. Germline V gene lookup returns CDR1 SGHRS and CDR2 YFSETQ. This chain's CDR3 is CASSQLAGGNYGYTF. CDR3 DNA: TGTGCCAGCAGCCAACTAGCGGGGGGTAACTATGGCTACACCTTC.

This clonotype came up many times. The chain uses TRBV5-8 and TRBJ2-7, with 9 nucleotides matching TRBD1. Germline V gene data show CDR1 as SGHTS and CDR2 as YDEGEE. The CDR3 spans 14 residues. After removal of 3 bases from V and 5 bases from J, the junction contained 6 bases not matched to a gene. Here the CDR3 DNA reads TGTGCCAGCAGCTGGACAGGGGTACGGGACGAGCAGTACTTC. This gives the protein CASSWTGVRDEQYF.

This clonotype was detected many times. This sequence joins TRBV12-3 or TRBV12-4 and TRBJ2-7; 7 bases are shared with TRBD1. The CDR3 sequence is 15 residues long. Trimming at V came to 3 bases and at J to 6 bases, leaving 11 bases not matched to a gene. The CDR3 DNA reads as TGTGCCAGCAGTTTGGTGGCAGGGGGTATCAGCGAGCAGTACTTC. It is translated as CASSLVAGGISEQYF.

This clonotype was seen a handful of times. The chain combines TRBV9 with TRBJ2-7; D may be TRBD1 (5 bases). The V end lost 0 bases, the J end lost 3 bases, and 7 bases lay between the germline ends. CDR1 is SGDLS and CDR2 is YYNGEE in the germline V gene. The CDR3 has 13 amino acids. The chain's CDR3 is CASSVGQFYEQYF. The CDR3 nucleotides read TGTGCCAGCAGCGTAGGACAGTTCTACGAGCAGTACTTC.

The genes are TRBV7-3 and TRBJ2-3, with 13 bases that match TRBD2. The V and J ends lost 5 bases and 0 bases, in that order; junction bases with no gene match: 8. The CDR3 covers 18 residues. Germline CDR1 reads SGHTA; CDR2 reads FQGTGA. The CDR3 sequence: CASSETGTSGASTDTQYF. The CDR3 nucleotides read TGTGCCAGCAGCGAAACCGGGACTAGCGGGGCGAGCACAGATACGCAGTATTTT.

This sequence joins TRBV7-9 and TRBJ2-7; 9 nucleotides align to TRBD1. Germline V lookup: CDR1 SEHNR, CDR2 FQNEAQ (reference sequence). J lost 7 bases, V lost 6 bases, and 4 bases had no gene match. This CDR3 spans 12 amino acids. This CDR3 reads CASRLDRGEQYF. CDR3 nucleotide sequence: TGTGCCAGCAGGCTCGACAGGGGGGAGCAGTACTTC.

About this clonotype: With a much larger clone just one base away, this may be a read error. The V gene is TRBV12-3 or TRBV12-4, the J gene TRBJ1-5, with D uncertain. V lost 2 bases to trimming and J lost 7 bases, with 9 bases between them. The CDR3 covers 13 residues. The CDR3 DNA sequence: TGTGCCAGCAGTTTATCTGCCATCCAGCCCCAGCATTTT. The encoded protein is CASSLSAIQPQHF.

The genes are TRBV5-6 and TRBJ1-2; D unresolved. From germline, CDR1 is SGHDT and CDR2 YYEEEE. Trimming stripped 6 bases from V and 6 bases from J, with 15 bases between. This CDR3 region has 13 residues. The CDR3 region is CASKAFQIHGYTF. The DNA for the CDR3 is TGTGCCAGCAAAGCCTTCCAGATCCATGGCTACACCTTC.

This clonotype appeared a few times. This chain uses TRBV7-3 with TRBJ2-1; the D is unclear. This CDR3 contains 13 residues. The germline V and J ends were trimmed by 5 bases and 10 bases, with 15 bases remaining between them. Germline loops: CDR1 SGHTA, CDR2 FQGTGA. The CDR3 region has the DNA TGTGCCAGCAGCCAGTCGGATGGTGGGGAGCAGTTCTTC. This encodes CASSQSDGGEQFF.

There are a few counts of this clonotype. The genes are TRBV9 and TRBJ2-5, with TRBD2 matching 15 bases. There are 18 residues in the CDR3. Germline CDR1 SGDLS, CDR2 YYNGEE. V lost 3 bases and J lost 2; bases outside the gene matches: 8. CDR3 DNA sequence: TGTGCCAGCAGCGCGGGGACTAGCGGGGGGCCACTGCAAGAGACCCAGTACTTC. Protein: CASSAGTSGGPLQETQYF.

The sample holds a few counts of this clonotype. V usage is TRBV7-6 and J usage is TRBJ2-2; D may be TRBD1 (6 bases). CDR1 is SGHVS and CDR2 is FNYEAQ in the germline V gene. V was cut by 8 bases and J by 6 bases, with 13 bases left in between. This CDR3 spans 13 amino acids. CDR3 sequence (DNA): TGTGCCAGCCGTAACAGGGACGCCGGGGAGCTGTTTTTT. This codes for CASRNRDAGELFF.

This clonotype was seen ten or more times. The CDR3 nucleotides are TGCAGTGCTAGGATGAACACTGAAGCTTTCTTT. Its protein is CSARMNTEAFF. The V gene is TRBV20-1, the J gene TRBJ1-1; D unclear. The CDR3 is 11 amino acids. Germline loops: CDR1 DFQATT, CDR2 SNEGSKA (reference sequence). Trimming shortened V by 3 bases and J by 0 bases, and 2 bases separated the two germline ends.

In this sample, this clonotype turned up a few times. The chain has TRBV3-1 and TRBJ2-2, with a possible D match to TRBD1 (6 bases). CDR3 length: 15 residues. The germline V gene encodes CDR1 LGHDT and CDR2 YNNKEL (reference sequence). V was cut by 5 bases and J by 4 bases, with 14 bases left in between. This chain's CDR3 is CASSRQDLGTGELFF. The CDR3 DNA reads TGTGCCAGCAGCAGACAGGATTTAGGCACCGGGGAGCTGTTTTTT. The variable domain in full, with the rest retrieved from reference TRBV3-1 and TRBJ2-2, is DTAVSQTPKYLVTQMGNDKSIKCEQNLGHDTMYWYKQDSKKFLKIMFSYNNKELIINETVPNRFSPKSPDKAHLNLHINSLELGDSAVYFCASSRQDLGTGELFFGEGSRLTVL.

A few counts support this clonotype. V is TRBV6-1 and J is TRBJ1-1, with 9 bases matching TRBD1. This CDR3 is 15 amino acids long. Germline V gene lookup returns CDR1 MNHNS and CDR2 SASEGT. The junction had 2 bases not matched to a gene; V was cut back by 0 bases and J by 3 bases. The CDR3 sequence: CASSEAGTGYTEAFF. Written as DNA, the CDR3 is TGTGCCAGCAGTGAAGCGGGGACAGGGTACACTGAAGCTTTCTTT.

The chain is built from TRBV20-1 and TRBJ2-2; D remains ambiguous. This CDR3 has 15 residues. Trimming took 3 bases from V and 3 from J, leaving 14 bases between them. Germline V gene data show CDR1 as DFQATT and CDR2 as SNEGSKA (reference sequence). The CDR3 DNA is TGCAGTGCTAGGAGCGCCATTCGGGACACCGGGGAGCTGTTTTTT. Translating it yields CSARSAIRDTGELFF.

The chain carries TRBV5-6 and TRBJ2-1; TRBD1 matches 8 bases. The CDR3 totals 15 residues. The J segment lost 6 bases and the V segment lost 0 bases, leaving 5 bases of the junction unmatched. Germline values: CDR1 SGHDT, CDR2 YYEEEE. The CDR3 DNA is TGTGCCAGCAGCTTGGAGACAGGGGCCTTCAATGAGCAGTTCTTC. Its protein product is CASSLETGAFNEQFF.

There are many counts of this clonotype. The chain has TRBV27 and TRBJ1-2, with D unresolved. The germline V gene encodes CDR1 MNHEY and CDR2 SMNVEV (reference sequence). CDR3 size: 14 residues. The V end lost 5 bases, the J end lost 6 bases, and 16 bases lay between the germline ends. The CDR3 spells CASSSLSFIDGYTF. CDR3 in DNA: TGTGCCAGCAGTAGTCTCTCATTTATTGATGGCTACACCTTC.

The chain recombines TRBV19 with TRBJ2-1; D possibly corresponds to TRBD1 (6 bases). CDR1 is LNHDA, CDR2 SQIVND, per germline (reference sequence). The CDR3 runs to 14 residues. Trimming shortened V by 3 bases and J by 12 bases, and 18 bases separated the two germline ends. In DNA form, the CDR3 reads TGTGCCAGTAGTATGGAGACAGGACTCCAATCGCAGTTCTTC. The encoded protein is CASSMETGLQSQFF.

The chain's CDR3 is CASSRDSSGGPDTQYF. CDR3 coding DNA: TGTGCCAGCAGTCGGGACTCTAGCGGGGGGCCAGATACGCAGTATTTT. This rearrangement joins TRBV7-9 to TRBJ2-3, with TRBD2 matching 11 bases. Trimming took 6 bases from V and 4 from J; bases not matched to a gene: 9. This CDR3 spans 16 amino acids. The germline V gene has CDR1 SEHNR and CDR2 FQNEAQ (reference sequence). Filled out from reference TRBV7-9 and TRBJ2-3, the complete variable domain reads DTGVSQNPRHKITKRGQNVTFRCDPISEHNRLYWYRQTLGQGPEFLTYFQNEAQLEKSRLLSDRFSAERPKGSFSTLEIQRTEQGDSAMYLCASSRDSSGGPDTQYFGPGTRLTVL.

The chain is built from TRBV10-1 and TRBJ1-1, with TRBD1 as a possible D gene (5 bases). V shed 7 bases and J shed 2 bases, with 8 bases lying between them. From germline, CDR1 is WNHNN and CDR2 SYGVQD (reference sequence). CDR3 length equals 12 residues. CDR3 nucleotide sequence: TGCGCCAGCACGGGGGAAAACACTGAAGCTTTCTTT. Residues: CASTGENTEAFF.

This clonotype was picked up a small number of times. The rearrangement uses TRBV4-2 and TRBJ2-7; 9 nucleotides match TRBD2. Trimming cost V 0 bases and J 3 bases; bases outside gene matches: 9. Germline lookup yields CDR1 LGHNA and CDR2 YNFKEQ. This CDR3 has 17 residues. The CDR3 loop reads CASSQDRGAGGVYEQYF. In nucleotides, the CDR3 is TGTGCCAGCAGCCAAGATAGAGGGGCGGGGGGGGTCTACGAGCAGTACTTC.

This clonotype has a count of ten or more. The V and J genes are TRBV12-3 or TRBV12-4 and TRBJ2-3; the D gene could be TRBD1 or TRBD2 (5 bases each). V lost 7 bases and J 1 base, leaving 15 bases between the germline ends. There are 15 residues in the CDR3. CDR3 amino acids: CASITRQSGTDTQYF. The CDR3 region has the DNA TGTGCCAGCATCACTAGACAGTCTGGCACAGATACGCAGTATTTT.